This is a list of T cell receptor beta chains from one sample in a study of control samples from healthy donors and cancer patients. The assay was immunoSEQ multiplex PCR, and TCRdb's table has in-frame clones only and misses some. The data contain around 30,000 clones, approximately 94% of them singletons. What was sequenced was blood. These receptors were taken from a man aged 55-75 years in good health. Both conserved end residues are part of each CDR3. D genes are given only for firm matches. Clone size is not always given. Where it is, it says once, few, many or a class for expanded clones.

j_gene,d_gene,v_gene,abundance,CDR3nt,CDR3aa
TRBJ1-4,-,TRBV16,-,TGTGCCAGCAACGATCGCGGGGAGAAGGGAAATGAAAAACTGTTTTTT,CASNDRGEKGNEKLFF
TRBJ2-5,-,TRBV6-5,-,TGTGCCAGCAGAGTACAAGGGCGAGAGACCCAGTACTTC,CASRVQGRETQYF
TRBJ2-2,TRBD2,TRBV5-4,-,TGTGCCAGCAGCTTGGGAGGGACTAGCGGGGGTGTCGGGGAGCTGTTTTTT,CASSLGGTSGGVGELFF
TRBJ2-5,TRBD1,TRBV28,-,TGTGCCAGCAGTTCAGGGACAGAAGAGACCCAGTACTTC,CASSSGTEETQYF
TRBJ2-3,TRBD1,TRBV19,-,TGTGCCAGTACCGGGACAGGGCGCACAGATACGCAGTATTTT,CASTGTGRTDTQYF
TRBJ1-5,TRBD1,TRBV7-4,-,TGTGCCAGCAGCCCCAACGACAGGGTAGGTCAGCCCCAGCATTTT,CASSPNDRVGQPQHF
TRBJ1-2,TRBD1,TRBV15,-,TGTGCCACCAGCAGTGTTATCACAGGGGCCTATGGCTACACCTTC,CATSSVITGAYGYTF
TRBJ1-2,-,TRBV6-2/TRBV6-3,-,TGTGCCAGCAGTCCCGACGACATTTGGCTGGGGGGCTACACCTTC,CASSPDDIWLGGYTF
TRBJ1-1,-,TRBV7-8,-,TGTGCCAGCAGCTTAGGACACAAGGACACTGAAGCTTTCTTT,CASSLGHKDTEAFF
TRBJ2-1,-,TRBV20-1,-,TGCAGTGCTACTGACAGGTTCCGCTACAATGAGCAGTTCTTC,CSATDRFRYNEQFF
TRBJ2-3,TRBD2,TRBV24-1,-,TGTGCCACCAGTGACCGTAGCGGGGGGGTCACAGATACGCAGTATTTT,CATSDRSGGVTDTQYF
TRBJ2-7,TRBD1,TRBV5-1,-,TGCGCCAGCACCGGGACAGGGGGCTTCTACGAGCAGTACTTC,CASTGTGGFYEQYF
TRBJ1-2,-,TRBV6-2/TRBV6-3,-,TGTGCCAGCAGTTACTCCCGACAGAGGAGCTATGGCTACACCTTC,CASSYSRQRSYGYTF
TRBJ1-2,TRBD1,TRBV7-2,few,TGTGCCAGCAGCACGAGACAGGGGAATTCCTATGGCTACACCTTC,CASSTRQGNSYGYTF
TRBJ2-7,-,TRBV6-2/TRBV6-3,-,TGTGCCAGCAGTTACTCTAGGCGCGAGCAGTACTTC,CASSYSRREQYF
TRBJ1-6,-,TRBV6-2/TRBV6-3,-,TGTGCCAGCAGTTACCTCCCAGAGGGTTCACCCCTCCACTTT,CASSYLPEGSPLHF
TRBJ2-7,-,TRBV28,once,TGTGCCAGCAGTTTGGGCAGGGTAGCCTACGAGCAGTACTTC,CASSLGRVAYEQYF
TRBJ2-1,TRBD1,TRBV23-1,-,TGCGCCAGCAGTCGGGACAGGGTGAATGAGCAGTTCTTC,CASSRDRVNEQFF
TRBJ1-1,-,TRBV10-3,-,TGTGCCATCAGTAAAAAAAGGGCTGGGTGGACTGAAGCTTTCTTT,CAISKKRAGWTEAFF
TRBJ2-3,TRBD2,TRBV7-2,-,TGTGCCAGCAGCCCCATAGGCAGCGGGGGGGCTAGAGATACGCAGTATTTT,CASSPIGSGGARDTQYF
TRBJ1-4,-,TRBV5-1,-,TGCGCCAGCAGGCCCTACAGTTCCACGTTAGCTGAAAAACTGTTTTTT,CASRPYSSTLAEKLFF
TRBJ2-7,TRBD2,TRBV19,-,TGTGCCAGTAGCAGACTAGCGGACACCTACGAGCAGTACTTC,CASSRLADTYEQYF
TRBJ1-4,-,TRBV19,-,TGTGCCAGTAGGAACCGGGGAAACTCAAGGAGGGAAAAACTGTTTTTT,CASRNRGNSRREKLFF
TRBJ1-1,-,TRBV9,once,TGTGCCAGCCGAAGGCCCTCGGGGAACACTGAAGCTTTCTTT,CASRRPSGNTEAFF
TRBJ1-1,-,TRBV5-1,-,TGCGCCAGCAGCTCGCGGACAGACGTCGCTGAAGCTTTCTTT,CASSSRTDVAEAFF
TRBJ1-2,-,TRBV4-1,-,TGCGCCAGCAGCATGGGGGCGCAAACCGGCTACACCTTC,CASSMGAQTGYTF
TRBJ2-1,-,TRBV11-2,-,TGTGCCAGCAGCTTATCAGGCTATGAGCAGTTCTTC,CASSLSGYEQFF
TRBJ1-5,-,TRBV6-6,once,TGTGCCAGCAGGGACAGTTCCAATCAGCCCCAGCATTTT,CASRDSSNQPQHF
TRBJ1-5,-,TRBV27,-,TGTGCCAGCAGTTCCCGGGCGGGCAATCAGCCCCAGCATTTT,CASSSRAGNQPQHF
TRBJ1-1,-,TRBV2,-,TGTGCCAGCAGTGGGCTTTTACAGGGATCTGAAGCTTTCTTT,CASSGLLQGSEAFF
TRBJ2-2,-,TRBV5-1,-,TGCGCCAGCAGCTTTACAGGGAACACCGGGGAGCTGTTTTTT,CASSFTGNTGELFF
TRBJ1-4,TRBD1,TRBV6-2/TRBV6-3,-,TGTGCCAGCAGTCCGAAGGGGGCGCAGAATGAAAAACTGTTTTTT,CASSPKGAQNEKLFF
TRBJ2-7,-,TRBV2,-,TGTGCCAGCGTAGCACGCCCCACTTTTGGCGACGAGCAGTACTTC,CASVARPTFGDEQYF
TRBJ1-2,-,TRBV18,-,TGTGCCAGCTCACCAGTGACGGGGGGAAGAGCTAACTATGGCTACACCTTC,CASSPVTGGRANYGYTF
TRBJ1-1,-,TRBV12-3/TRBV12-4,once,TGTGCCAGCAGTTTTGGGACCACTGAAGCTTTCTTT,CASSFGTTEAFF
TRBJ2-5,TRBD1,TRBV18,-,TGTGCCAGCTCACCCTACAGGGGCCAAGAGACCCAGTACTTC,CASSPYRGQETQYF
TRBJ2-3,TRBD2,TRBV5-1,-,TGCGCCAGCAGCACCACTAGCGGTGTTAGCACAGATACGCAGTATTTT,CASSTTSGVSTDTQYF
TRBJ1-3,-,TRBV5-5,-,TGTGCCAGCAGCTTGGGGGGAGCTGGAAACACCATATATTTT,CASSLGGAGNTIYF
TRBJ1-3,-,TRBV18,-,TGTGCCAGCTCACCACAGGAGGCGGGCGGAAACTCTGGAAACACCATATATTTT,CASSPQEAGGNSGNTIYF
TRBJ1-2,-,TRBV11-2,-,TGTGCCAGCAGCTACTCAGGCGCTAACTATGGCTACACCTTC,CASSYSGANYGYTF
TRBJ1-2,-,TRBV6-6,once,TGTGCCAGCAGGCCCCCCGGGGCTTACTATGGCTACACCTTC,CASRPPGAYYGYTF
TRBJ1-1,-,TRBV6-1,-,TGTGCCAGCAGTGAAGCGTGGGGTAGGACTGAAGCTTTCTTT,CASSEAWGRTEAFF
TRBJ1-3,-,TRBV18,-,TGTGCCAGCTCTCCTATCCAGGGCTCTGGAAACACCATATATTTT,CASSPIQGSGNTIYF
TRBJ2-2,-,TRBV7-2,-,TGTGCCAGCAGCTCAGCGGGACAGCTTAACACCGGGGAGCTGTTTTTT,CASSSAGQLNTGELFF
TRBJ2-5,-,TRBV10-3,-,TGTGCCATCAGACCGGACATACAAGAGACCCAGTACTTC,CAIRPDIQETQYF
TRBJ2-7,-,TRBV6-5,-,TGTGCCACTAGTCCGGGACTCCGCGCGGGCGAGCAGTACTTC,CATSPGLRAGEQYF
TRBJ2-7,TRBD2,TRBV4-1,-,TGCGCCAGCAGCCAACAGGGCCGGGGGGACTACGAGCAGTACTTC,CASSQQGRGDYEQYF
TRBJ1-6,-,TRBV4-3,-,TGCGCCAGCAGCCAAGGGGGAGGGGGATCACCCCTCCACTTT,CASSQGGGGSPLHF
TRBJ2-5,-,TRBV7-2,-,TGTGCCAGCAGCTTCTGGGGGGGGCCTCAAGAGACCCAGTACTTC,CASSFWGGPQETQYF
TRBJ1-4,-,TRBV4-1,-,TGCGCCAGCAAACGCGGGGTAACTAATGAAAAACTGTTTTTT,CASKRGVTNEKLFF
TRBJ2-3,TRBD2,TRBV15,once,TGTGCCACCAGCAGAGATCGACTAGCGGGGGTGTTATCTAGCACAGATACGCAGTATTTT,CATSRDRLAGVLSSTDTQYF